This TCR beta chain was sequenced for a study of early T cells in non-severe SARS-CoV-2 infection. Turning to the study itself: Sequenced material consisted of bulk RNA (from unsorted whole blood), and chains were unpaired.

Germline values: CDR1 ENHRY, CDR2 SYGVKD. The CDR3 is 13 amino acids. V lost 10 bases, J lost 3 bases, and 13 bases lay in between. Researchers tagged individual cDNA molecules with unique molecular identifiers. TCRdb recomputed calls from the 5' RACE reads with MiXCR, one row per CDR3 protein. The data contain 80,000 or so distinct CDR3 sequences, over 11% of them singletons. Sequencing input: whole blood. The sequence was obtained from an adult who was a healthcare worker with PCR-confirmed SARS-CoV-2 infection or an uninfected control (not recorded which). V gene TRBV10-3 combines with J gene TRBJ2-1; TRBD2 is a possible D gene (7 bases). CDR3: CATGGPNYNEQFF. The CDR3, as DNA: TGTGCCACCGGGGGGCCCAACTACAATGAGCAGTTCTTC.